This T cell receptor beta chain is from a study of blood T cell repertoires in COVID-19. In the study overall: Sites across the United States, Italy and Spain contributed samples from acute and convalescent COVID-19. T cells, B-cell-depleted T cells, or PBMCs supplied cDNA or gDNA.

Clones were sequenced by immunoSEQ multiplex PCR, and TCRdb holds only the in-frame ones, with some missing. Of some 90,000 clones listed, approximately 88% were seen once; the top ten hold 18%. Trimming removed 4 bases at V and 0 bases at J, with 8 bases between. The CDR3 totals 15 residues. The germline V gene has CDR1 SGDLS and CDR2 YYNGEE. Sequences were obtained from peripheral blood. This receptor was obtained from a woman aged 55-70 years with COVID-19, enrolled during active disease. The rearrangement links TRBV9 to TRBJ2-6; D uncertain. In DNA form, the CDR3 reads TGTGCCAGCAGCACTCGTAACTCTGGGGCCAACGTCCTGACTTTC. This encodes CASSTRNSGANVLTF.